These 10 T cell receptor beta chains originate from one sample sequenced in a study of blood T cell repertoires in COVID-19. Profiling relied on immunoSEQ multiplex PCR, and the TCRdb table lists in-frame clones only, not all of them. This sample yields 200,000 to 250,000 clones, of which about 83% are seen a single time; approximately 5% belongs to the top ten. The specimen sequenced was PBMCs or T cells enriched from blood (not recorded which). The origin of the receptors is a woman aged 50 to 60 who had been exposed to COVID-19.

The chain employs TRBV12-3 or TRBV12-4 and TRBJ1-1; TRBD1 is a possible D gene (5 bases). Trimming took off 3 bases at V and 7 bases at J, with 12 bases between the two ends. The CDR3 is made up of 13 amino acids. The CDR3 region has the DNA TGTGCCAGCAGTTTTAGGGGAGGGATTGAAGCTTTCTTT. It translates to CASSFRGGIEAFF.

J is TRBJ1-4 and V is TRBV11-2; 9 bases are shared with TRBD1. The CDR3 runs 15 residues. With V trimmed by 6 bases and J by 6 bases, 8 bases remained unmatched. Germline V CDR1 and CDR2: SGHAT, FQNNGV. The CDR3 loop reads CASSHTGGLDEKLFF. DNA for the CDR3: TGTGCCAGCAGTCATACAGGGGGCTTGGATGAAAAACTGTTTTTT.

The gene calls are TRBV2 and TRBJ2-5; 9 nucleotides agree with TRBD1. From germline, CDR1 is SNHLY and CDR2 FYNNEI. J lost 5 bases, V lost 5 bases, and 6 bases had no gene match. This CDR3 is built from 14 residues. The CDR3: CASSSGTGKETQYF. The DNA of the CDR3 is TGTGCCAGCAGTTCTGGGACAGGGAAGGAGACCCAGTACTTC.

The rearrangement uses TRBV18 and TRBJ2-3; tentatively, D is TRBD1 (5 bases). Germline lookup yields CDR1 KGHSH and CDR2 LQKENI. The CDR3 runs to 12 residues. V lost 6 bases and J 6 bases, leaving 10 bases between the germline ends. CDR3: CASSPKGDTQYF. The CDR3 DNA sequence: TGTGCCAGCTCGCCGAAGGGGGATACGCAGTATTTT.

CDR3 DNA: TGTGCCAGCAGCTTTGGGCCCGACTATGGCTACACCTTC. Translated: CASSFGPDYGYTF. The chain has TRBV7-2 and TRBJ1-2, with D hard to call. Trimming took off 3 bases at V and 3 bases at J, with 8 bases between the two ends. CDR1 and CDR2 (germline): SGHTA, FQGNSA. CDR3 size: 13 residues.

V is TRBV20-1 and J is TRBJ1-5; D is possibly TRBD1 (6 bases). V was trimmed by 3 bases and J by 3 bases, leaving 12 bases between them. CDR1 and CDR2 (germline): DFQATT, SNEGSKA (reference sequence). This CDR3 spans 14 amino acids. In nucleotides, the CDR3 is TGCAGTGCTAGTGGGGGGGGCTTCAATCAGCCCCAGCATTTT. This gives the protein CSASGGGFNQPQHF.

This chain links TRBV5-6 with TRBJ1-4, with D perhaps TRBD1 (5 bases). Germline CDR1 and CDR2: SGHDT and YYEEEE. With 4 bases removed from V and 2 bases from J, the gap between germline ends came to 15 bases. The CDR3 spans 16 residues. CDR3 amino acids: CASSTLTEATNEKLFF. Written as DNA, the CDR3 is TGTGCCAGCAGCACACTGACAGAAGCGACTAATGAAAAACTGTTTTTT.

With regard to this clone: A junction boundary mismatches the germline segment, possibly from a read error. V and J are TRBV28 and TRBJ2-5, with TRBD2 matching over 13 bases. There are 14 residues in the CDR3. CDR1 MDHEN and CDR2 SYDVKM come from the germline V gene. CDR3 sequence (DNA): TGTGCCAGCAGTTTGGGACTAGCGGGGAGAGACTGGGACTTC. Translated: CASSLGLAGRDWDF. Full variable domain (rest looked up from reference TRBV28 and TRBJ2-5): DVKVTQSSRYLVKRTGEKVFLECVQDMDHENMFWYRQDPGLGLRLIYFSYDVKMKEKGDIPEGYSVSREKKERFSLILESASTNQTSMYLCASSLGLAGRDWDFGPGTRLLVL.

V is TRBV18 and J is TRBJ1-2; maybe TRBD1 (5 bases). Trimming removed 0 bases at V and 4 bases at J, with 6 bases between. The V gene's germline CDR1 is KGHSH and CDR2 LQKENI. The CDR3 runs to 13 residues. The CDR3, as DNA: TGTGCCAGCTCACCACCGGGGGGCTATGGCTACACCTTC. It specifies CASSPPGGYGYTF.

The V call is TRBV5-1, the J call TRBJ1-4, with D possibly being TRBD1 (6 bases). CDR3 length: 13 residues. The V and J ends lost 7 bases and 4 bases respectively, with 11 bases between them. Germline values: CDR1 SGHRS, CDR2 YFSETQ. The CDR3 loop reads CASRDTFNEKLFF. Written as DNA, the CDR3 is TGCGCCAGCCGGGACACCTTTAATGAAAAACTGTTTTTT. Drawing the rest from reference TRBV5-1 and TRBJ1-4, the complete variable domain is KAGVTQTPRYLIKTRGQQVTLSCSPISGHRSVSWYQQTPGQGLQFLFEYFSETQRNKGNFPGRFSGRQFSNSRSEMNVSTLELGDSALYLCASRDTFNEKLFFGSGTQLSVL.